A single sample gave rise to the 8 T cell receptor beta chains below, sequenced in a study of blood T cell repertoires in COVID-19. Sequenced by immunoSEQ multiplex PCR; TCRdb stores in-frame clones only, minus some. The repertoire consists of under 110,000 clones, with 91% occurring once and the leading ten covering 15% to 20%. Sequenced input: peripheral blood. The receptors stem from a man aged 50-59 years with acute or convalescent COVID-19.

This chain links TRBV28 with TRBJ2-2; 9 positions match TRBD2. Unmatched junction bases numbered 12, after V lost 7 bases and J lost 3 bases. Germline CDR1 is MDHEN and CDR2 is SYDVKM. This CDR3 has 17 amino acids. In DNA, the CDR3 is TGTGCCAGCAATGGAGCGGGGGGCAGGGTAGACACCGGGGAGCTGTTTTTT. Protein sequence: CASNGAGGRVDTGELFF.

The rearrangement links TRBV6-5 to TRBJ1-2, with 10 bases aligning to TRBD1. Per the germline V gene, CDR1 is MNHEY and CDR2 is SVGAGI. The CDR3 is 12 residues long. The V gene end was trimmed by 6 bases and the J gene end by 7 bases; junction bases not matched to a gene: 2. The CDR3 DNA is TGTGCCAGCAGGGACAGGGGGTTTGGCTACACCTTC. Protein product: CASRDRGFGYTF.

The chain combines TRBV7-2 with TRBJ1-1; no firm D call. This CDR3 has 12 residues. Trimming took off 5 bases at V and 6 bases at J, with 10 bases between the two ends. The germline CDR1 and CDR2 sequences are SGHTA and FQGNSA. This CDR3 is CASSQFESEAFF. CDR3 sequence (DNA): TGTGCCAGCAGCCAATTTGAGTCTGAAGCTTTCTTT. The entire variable domain, with the rest obtained from reference TRBV7-2 and TRBJ1-1, is as follows: GAGVSQSPSNKVTEKGKDVELRCDPISGHTALYWYRQSLGQGLEFLIYFQGNSAPDKSGLPSDRFSAERTGGSVSTLTIQRTQQEDSAVYLCASSQFESEAFFGQGTRLTVV.

The CDR3 DNA is TGTGCCAGCAGCTCCCAGGGGGCGTCTGGCTACACCTTC. Translating it yields CASSSQGASGYTF. This chain joins TRBV7-2 and TRBJ1-2; TRBD1 matches 8 bases. The CDR3 spans 13 residues. Germline V gene data show CDR1 as SGHTA and CDR2 as FQGNSA. V lost 4 bases, J lost 7 bases, and 5 bases stayed unmatched.

The chain carries TRBV5-1 and TRBJ2-2, with D possibly matching TRBD1 (5 bases). The CDR3 contains 14 residues. Germline CDR1 reads SGHRS; CDR2 reads YFSETQ. The V end was cut by 4 bases, the J end by 2 bases, with 9 bases between. Written as DNA, the CDR3 is TGCGCCAGCAGCAAAGACAGCAACACCGGGGAGCTGTTTTTT. As protein: CASSKDSNTGELFF.

The V gene is TRBV20-1, the J gene TRBJ1-4, with 7 nucleotides matching TRBD1. After removal of 3 bases from V and 11 bases from J, the junction contained 9 bases not matched to a gene. Germline lookup yields CDR1 DFQATT and CDR2 SNEGSKA (reference sequence). The length of the CDR3 is 13 residues. The CDR3 loop reads CSASLGGELKLFF. The CDR3, as DNA: TGCAGTGCTAGTTTAGGGGGCGAGTTGAAACTGTTTTTT.

The gene calls are TRBV19 and TRBJ1-1; 7 positions match TRBD1. The CDR3 length is 14 residues. Trimming removed 6 bases from V and 0 bases from J; junction bases left unmatched: 4. In germline, CDR1 is LNHDA, CDR2 SQIVND (reference sequence). The CDR3 sequence is CASSTQGMNTEAFF. In DNA form, the CDR3 reads TGTGCCAGTAGCACACAGGGGATGAACACTGAAGCTTTCTTT.

This clone has a single count. DNA of the CDR3: TGTGCCATCAGTGAGTCGGCCCCAGACATTCAGTACTTC. It specifies CAISESAPDIQYF. The rearrangement links TRBV10-3 to TRBJ2-4, with D unresolved. Trimming took off 0 bases at V and 8 bases at J, with 8 bases between the two ends. CDR1 ENHRY and CDR2 SYGVKD come from the germline V gene. This CDR3 contains 13 residues.